This T cell receptor beta chain was recovered during a study of shared clonotypes between healthy human individuals. Assay: immunoSEQ multiplex PCR; the TCRdb copy retains only in-frame clones and omits some. Of about half a million clones listed, around 77% are singletons. Genomic DNA for unsorted samples, which was extracted with the QIAamp DNA Blood Mini kit, came from around 100 million PBMCs. This clonotype was sampled from a woman aged 35 to 49 in good health. Some clones in this sample may be carry-over from other donors' samples. Sequencing input: PBMCs.

The CDR3: CASSYSTGNEQYF. The CDR3 DNA reads as TGTGCCAGCAGTTACTCGACCGGCAACGAGCAGTACTTC. The chain has TRBV6-5 and TRBJ2-7; D is unresolved. Germline V gives CDR1 MNHEY, CDR2 SVGAGI. This CDR3 contains 13 residues. The ends were cut back, 0 bases at V and 5 bases at J, with 8 bases in the middle.